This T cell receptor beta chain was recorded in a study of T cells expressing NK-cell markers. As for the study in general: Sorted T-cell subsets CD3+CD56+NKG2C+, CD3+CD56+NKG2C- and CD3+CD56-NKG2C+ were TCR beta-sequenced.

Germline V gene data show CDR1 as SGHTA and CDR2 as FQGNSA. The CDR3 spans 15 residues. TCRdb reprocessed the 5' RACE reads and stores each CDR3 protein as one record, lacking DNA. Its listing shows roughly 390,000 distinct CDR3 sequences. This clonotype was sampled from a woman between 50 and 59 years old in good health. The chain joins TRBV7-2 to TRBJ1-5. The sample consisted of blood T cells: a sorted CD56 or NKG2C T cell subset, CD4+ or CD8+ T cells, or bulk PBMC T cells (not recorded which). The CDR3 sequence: CASSLGAGGNQPQHF.